These 17 T cell receptor beta chains came from one sample sequenced in a study of blood T cell repertoires in COVID-19. Repertoires were generated with immunoSEQ multiplex PCR, while TCRdb's copy carries only in-frame clones and drops some. This sample yields tens of thousands of clones, of which approximately 86% are seen a single time; approximately 19% belongs to the top ten. Sequencing input: peripheral blood. The receptors here all came from a woman at least 80 years old with acute or convalescent COVID-19.

The V call is TRBV10-3, the J call TRBJ2-1, with D possibly matching TRBD2 (6 bases). Germline CDR1 and CDR2: ENHRY and SYGVKD. This CDR3 is built from 14 residues. V was cut by 4 bases and J by 9 bases, with 16 bases left in between. The CDR3 nucleotides read TGTGCCATCAGTGGATGGGCCGGGGGTGGTGAGCAGTTCTTC. Translation gives CAISGWAGGGEQFF.

Here the CDR3 reads CASRFDIFEQFF. As DNA, the CDR3 is TGTGCCAGCAGATTTGACATTTTCGAGCAGTTCTTC. This rearrangement joins TRBV6-6 to TRBJ2-1; D is uncertain. Germline V lookup: CDR1 MNHNY, CDR2 SVGAGI (reference sequence). V was trimmed by 6 bases and J by 10 bases, leaving 13 bases between them. This CDR3 is 12 amino acids long.

The gene calls are TRBV5-1 and TRBJ2-7; D is perhaps TRBD1 (6 bases). The CDR3 totals 16 residues. V was clipped by 0 bases and J by 2 bases, with 15 bases between them. The germline V gene has CDR1 SGHRS and CDR2 YFSETQ. CDR3 coding DNA: TGCGCCAGCAGCTTGGCCCCGGGTCAGGGGACCTACGAGCAGTACTTC. Protein sequence: CASSLAPGQGTYEQYF.

This clone was seen once. This rearrangement joins TRBV18 to TRBJ2-6; D is perhaps TRBD1 (6 bases). The germline V gene encodes CDR1 KGHSH and CDR2 LQKENI. V was trimmed by 6 bases and J by 0 bases, leaving 12 bases between them. The CDR3 loop spans 16 amino acids. CDR3 in amino acids: CASSPTGNSGANVLTF. The CDR3 DNA sequence: TGTGCCAGCTCCCCGACAGGAAACTCTGGGGCCAACGTCCTGACTTTC. Supplemented by reference TRBV18 and TRBJ2-6, the full variable domain reads NAGVMQNPRHLVRRRGQEARLRCSPMKGHSHVYWYRQLPEEGLKFMVYLQKENIIDESGMPKERFSAEFPKEGPSILRIQQVVRGDSAAYFCASSPTGNSGANVLTFGAGSRLTVL.

The table lists this clone with a count of one. The rearrangement joins TRBV5-1 to TRBJ1-1; TRBD1 matches 7 bases. The CDR3 runs to 15 residues. Germline-derived CDR1 and CDR2 are SGHRS and YFSETQ. V dropped 4 bases and J dropped 2; count of bases not matched to a gene: 8. The CDR3 reads CASSTRQGPNTEAFF. CDR3 DNA: TGCGCCAGCAGCACCAGACAGGGTCCCAACACTGAAGCTTTCTTT.

The V and J genes are TRBV29-1 and TRBJ2-3; D is undetermined. Looked up from germline, CDR1 is SQVTM and CDR2 is ANQGSEA. This CDR3 spans 12 amino acids. Trimming took off 6 bases at V and 1 base at J, with 8 bases between the two ends. CDR3 protein: CSVPRGTDTQYF. CDR3 coding DNA: TGCAGCGTACCCCGGGGCACAGATACGCAGTATTTT.

CDR3 coding DNA: TGTGCCAGCATTTCAACAGGGGGCACTGAAGCTTTCTTT. Residues: CASISTGGTEAFF. The chain links TRBV12-3 or TRBV12-4 to TRBJ1-1, with 8 bases fitting TRBD1. V lost 7 bases, J lost 4 bases, and 5 bases stayed unmatched. The CDR3 has 13 residues.

The J gene is TRBJ2-1, the V gene TRBV10-3; no reliable D call. This CDR3 comprises 12 residues. Trimming took off 2 bases at V and 9 bases at J, with 8 bases between the two ends. The V gene's germline CDR1 is ENHRY and CDR2 SYGVKD. The CDR3 region is CAISEIRGEQFF. CDR3 in DNA: TGTGCCATCAGTGAGATAAGAGGTGAGCAGTTCTTC.

V is TRBV11-3 and J is TRBJ2-7; no definite D call. V dropped 2 bases and J dropped 2 bases, with 4 bases sitting between them. The CDR3 is made up of 12 amino acids. CDR1 and CDR2 (germline): SGHNT, YENEEA. CDR3 in amino acids: CASSLPPYEQYF. CDR3 DNA sequence: TGTGCCAGCAGCTTACCTCCCTACGAGCAGTACTTC.

The chain carries TRBV11-3 and TRBJ1-4; D remains ambiguous. With 1 base removed from V and 5 bases from J, the gap between germline ends came to 8 bases. The CDR3 extends over 14 amino acids. Germline V gene sequence: CDR1 SGHNT, CDR2 YENEEA. This CDR3 is CASSLGRGNEKLFF. The DNA of the CDR3 is TGTGCCAGCAGCTTAGGGCGGGGAAATGAAAAACTGTTTTTT.

A single count supports this clone. V gene TRBV19 combines with J gene TRBJ2-1, with 11 bases matching TRBD2. The CDR3 is 18 residues long. V lost 1 base and J lost 0; bases outside the gene matches: 5. The V gene's germline CDR1 is LNHDA and CDR2 SQIVND (reference sequence). CDR3 sequence: CASSIGLAGRPSYNEQFF. DNA for the CDR3: TGTGCCAGTAGTATAGGACTAGCGGGGAGGCCCTCCTACAATGAGCAGTTCTTC.

The rearrangement joins TRBV5-4 to TRBJ1-2, with 8 nucleotides matching TRBD1. The CDR3 loop spans 13 amino acids. Trimming cost V 4 bases and J 6 bases; bases outside gene matches: 5. CDR1 is SGHNT and CDR2 is YYREEE in the germline V gene (reference sequence). The CDR3 DNA sequence: TGTGCCAGCAGCCTTCAGGGGGCAAATGGCTACACCTTC. Residues: CASSLQGANGYTF.

This chain uses TRBV6-6 with TRBJ1-5; TRBD1 aligns across 7 bases. The CDR3 is 15 amino acids. The V gene end was trimmed by 2 bases and the J gene end by 2 bases; junction bases not matched to a gene: 3. Germline CDR1 is MNHNY and CDR2 is SVGAGI (reference sequence). CDR3: CASSYRGGRNQPQHF. The DNA for the CDR3 is TGTGCCAGCAGTTACCGAGGGGGCCGCAATCAGCCCCAGCATTTT.

This clone was observed a few times. V and J are TRBV19 and TRBJ1-5, with D unresolved. The germline V and J ends were trimmed by 0 bases and 0 bases, with 12 bases remaining between them. CDR1 is LNHDA, CDR2 SQIVND, per germline (reference sequence). This CDR3 region has 17 residues. CDR3 in amino acids: CASSIDPGVYSNQPQHF. In DNA, the CDR3 is TGTGCCAGTAGTATAGATCCCGGGGTGTATAGCAATCAGCCCCAGCATTTT. The full variable domain, its missing parts supplied by reference TRBV19 and TRBJ1-5, is DGGITQSPKYLFRKEGQNVTLSCEQNLNHDAMYWYRQDPGQGLRLIYYSQIVNDFQKGDIAEGYSVSREKKESFPLTVTSAQKNPTAFYLCASSIDPGVYSNQPQHFGDGTRLSIL.

The genes are TRBV5-6 and TRBJ2-3, with TRBD1 identical over 7 bases. The CDR3 loop spans 16 amino acids. The germline V gene encodes CDR1 SGHDT and CDR2 YYEEEE. The V gene end was trimmed by 6 bases and the J gene end by 1 base; junction bases not matched to a gene: 11. The CDR3, as DNA: TGTGCCAGCACCGTAACGACAGGGAAGCGCACAGATACGCAGTATTTT. Protein sequence: CASTVTTGKRTDTQYF.

CDR3 sequence: CASSFGTGGSGNTIYF. The CDR3 nucleotides are TGTGCCAGCAGTTTTGGGACAGGGGGCTCTGGAAACACCATATATTTT. The rearrangement joins TRBV28 to TRBJ1-3; 11 bases are a match to TRBD1. Per germline, CDR1 MDHEN and CDR2 SYDVKM. CDR3 length equals 16 residues. The V gene end was trimmed by 3 bases and the J gene end by 0 bases; junction bases not matched to a gene: 1.

The V and J genes are TRBV6-5 and TRBJ2-7, with 7 bases aligning to TRBD2. J was trimmed by 2 bases and V by 5 bases; bases with no gene match: 9. Germline lookup yields CDR1 MNHEY and CDR2 SVGAGI. The CDR3 is 15 amino acids. The CDR3 protein is CASSPDLAATYEQYF. For the CDR3, the DNA is TGTGCCAGCAGTCCTGATCTAGCGGCAACCTACGAGCAGTACTTC.